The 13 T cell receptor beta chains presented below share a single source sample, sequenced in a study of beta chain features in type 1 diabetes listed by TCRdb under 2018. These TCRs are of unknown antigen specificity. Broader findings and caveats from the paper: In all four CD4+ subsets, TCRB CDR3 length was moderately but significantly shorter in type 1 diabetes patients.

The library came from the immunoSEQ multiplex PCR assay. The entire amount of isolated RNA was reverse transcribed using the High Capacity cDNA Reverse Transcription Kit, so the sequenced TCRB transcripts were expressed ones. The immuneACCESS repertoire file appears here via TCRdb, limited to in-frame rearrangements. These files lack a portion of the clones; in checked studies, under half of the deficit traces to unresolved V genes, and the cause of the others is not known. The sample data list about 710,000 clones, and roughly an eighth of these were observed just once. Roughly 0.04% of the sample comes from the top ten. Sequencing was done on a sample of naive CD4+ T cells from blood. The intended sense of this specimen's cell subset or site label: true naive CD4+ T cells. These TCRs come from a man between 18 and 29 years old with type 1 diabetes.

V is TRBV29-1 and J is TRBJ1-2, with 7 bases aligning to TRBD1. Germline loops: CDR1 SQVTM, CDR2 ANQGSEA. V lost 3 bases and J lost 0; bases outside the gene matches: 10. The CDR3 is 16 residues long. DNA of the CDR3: TGCAGCGTTGAGAGGGGGCGCGTCTCTACTAACTATGGCTACACCTTC. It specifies CSVERGRVSTNYGYTF.

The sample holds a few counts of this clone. In nucleotides, the CDR3 is TGTGCCTGGAGTCGCACTCACACCATAGATACGCAGTATTTT. Translation: CAWSRTHTIDTQYF. V is TRBV30 and J is TRBJ2-3; D unclear. This CDR3 comprises 14 residues. The V end lost 2 bases, the J end lost 5 bases, and 14 bases lay between the germline ends. Germline values: CDR1 GTSNPN, CDR2 SVGIG (reference sequence).

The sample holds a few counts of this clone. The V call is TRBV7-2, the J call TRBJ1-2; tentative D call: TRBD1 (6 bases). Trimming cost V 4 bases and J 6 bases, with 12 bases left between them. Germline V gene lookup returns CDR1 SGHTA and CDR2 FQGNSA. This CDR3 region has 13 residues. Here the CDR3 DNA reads TGTGCCAGCAGCTCGCCGACAGGCGATGGCTACACCTTC. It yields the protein CASSSPTGDGYTF.

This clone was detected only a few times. For the CDR3, the DNA is TGTGCCAGCAGTAACAACAGGGGACCCTACGAGCAGTACTTC. Translating it yields CASSNNRGPYEQYF. The V and J genes are TRBV6-5 and TRBJ2-7, with 7 bases fitting TRBD1. The V gene end was trimmed by 5 bases and the J gene end by 2 bases; junction bases not matched to a gene: 6. The CDR3 spans 14 residues. Germline V gene lookup returns CDR1 MNHEY and CDR2 SVGAGI.

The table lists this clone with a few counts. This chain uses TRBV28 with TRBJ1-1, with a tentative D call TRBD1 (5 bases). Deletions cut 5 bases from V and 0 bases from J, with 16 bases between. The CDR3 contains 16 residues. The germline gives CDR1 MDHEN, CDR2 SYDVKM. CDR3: CASSPGAAPVNTEAFF. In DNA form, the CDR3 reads TGTGCCAGCAGTCCTGGGGCAGCCCCGGTGAACACTGAAGCTTTCTTT.

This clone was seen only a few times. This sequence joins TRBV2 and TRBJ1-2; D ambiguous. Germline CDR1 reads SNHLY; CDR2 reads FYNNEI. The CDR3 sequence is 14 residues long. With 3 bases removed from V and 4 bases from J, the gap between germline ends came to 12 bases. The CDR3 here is CASSDISARYGYTF. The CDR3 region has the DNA TGTGCCAGCAGTGATATCTCGGCTCGCTATGGCTACACCTTC.

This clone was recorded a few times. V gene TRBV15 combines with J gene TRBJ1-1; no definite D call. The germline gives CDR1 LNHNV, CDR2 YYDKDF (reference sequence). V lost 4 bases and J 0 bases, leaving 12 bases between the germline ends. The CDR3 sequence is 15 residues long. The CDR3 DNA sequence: TGTGCCACCAGCAAAGTAACAGCATTGAACACTGAAGCTTTCTTT. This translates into CATSKVTALNTEAFF.

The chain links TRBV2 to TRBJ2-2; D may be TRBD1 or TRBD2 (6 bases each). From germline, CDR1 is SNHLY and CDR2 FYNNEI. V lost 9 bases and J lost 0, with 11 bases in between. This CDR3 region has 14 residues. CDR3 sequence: CARRDTSNTGELFF. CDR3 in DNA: TGTGCCAGGCGGGACACTTCGAACACCGGGGAGCTGTTTTTT.

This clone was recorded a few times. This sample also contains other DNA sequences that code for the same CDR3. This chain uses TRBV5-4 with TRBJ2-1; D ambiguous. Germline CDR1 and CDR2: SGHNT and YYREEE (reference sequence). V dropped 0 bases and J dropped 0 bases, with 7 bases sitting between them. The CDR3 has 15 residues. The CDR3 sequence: CASSLGGSSYNEQFF. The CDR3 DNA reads TGTGCCAGCAGCTTGGGCGGAAGCTCCTACAATGAGCAGTTCTTC. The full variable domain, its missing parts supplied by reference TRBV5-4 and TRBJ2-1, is ETGVTQSPTHLIKTRGQQVTLRCSSQSGHNTVSWYQQALGQGPQFIFQYYREEENGRGNFPPRFSGLQFPNYSSELNVNALELDDSALYLCASSLGGSSYNEQFFGPGTRLTVL.

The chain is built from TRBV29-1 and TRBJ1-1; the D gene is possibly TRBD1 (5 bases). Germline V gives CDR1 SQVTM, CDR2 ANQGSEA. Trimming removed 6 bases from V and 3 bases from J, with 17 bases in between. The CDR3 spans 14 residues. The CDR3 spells CSVYPGPGDTEAFF. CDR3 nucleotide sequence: TGCAGCGTCTACCCAGGGCCCGGGGACACTGAAGCTTTCTTT.

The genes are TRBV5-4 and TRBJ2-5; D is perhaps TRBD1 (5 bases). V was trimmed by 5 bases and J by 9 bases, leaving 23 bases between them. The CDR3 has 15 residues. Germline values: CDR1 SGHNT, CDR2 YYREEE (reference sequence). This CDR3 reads CASRTSVDSLMSQYF. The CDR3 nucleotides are TGTGCCAGCAGAACATCCGTAGACAGTCTGATGTCCCAGTACTTC.

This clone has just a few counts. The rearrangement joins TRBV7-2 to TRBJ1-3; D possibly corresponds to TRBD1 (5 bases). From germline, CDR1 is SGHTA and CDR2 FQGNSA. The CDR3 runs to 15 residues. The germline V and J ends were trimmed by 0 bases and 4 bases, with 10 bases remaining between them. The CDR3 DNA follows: TGTGCCAGCAGCTTAGCCGGGACGTCAGGAAACACCATATATTTT. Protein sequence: CASSLAGTSGNTIYF.

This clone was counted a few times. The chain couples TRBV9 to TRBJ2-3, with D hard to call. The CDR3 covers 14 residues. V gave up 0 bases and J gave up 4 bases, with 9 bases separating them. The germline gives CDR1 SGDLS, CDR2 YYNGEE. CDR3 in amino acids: CASSVDSNPDTQYF. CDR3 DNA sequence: TGTGCCAGCAGCGTAGACTCAAACCCAGATACGCAGTATTTT.